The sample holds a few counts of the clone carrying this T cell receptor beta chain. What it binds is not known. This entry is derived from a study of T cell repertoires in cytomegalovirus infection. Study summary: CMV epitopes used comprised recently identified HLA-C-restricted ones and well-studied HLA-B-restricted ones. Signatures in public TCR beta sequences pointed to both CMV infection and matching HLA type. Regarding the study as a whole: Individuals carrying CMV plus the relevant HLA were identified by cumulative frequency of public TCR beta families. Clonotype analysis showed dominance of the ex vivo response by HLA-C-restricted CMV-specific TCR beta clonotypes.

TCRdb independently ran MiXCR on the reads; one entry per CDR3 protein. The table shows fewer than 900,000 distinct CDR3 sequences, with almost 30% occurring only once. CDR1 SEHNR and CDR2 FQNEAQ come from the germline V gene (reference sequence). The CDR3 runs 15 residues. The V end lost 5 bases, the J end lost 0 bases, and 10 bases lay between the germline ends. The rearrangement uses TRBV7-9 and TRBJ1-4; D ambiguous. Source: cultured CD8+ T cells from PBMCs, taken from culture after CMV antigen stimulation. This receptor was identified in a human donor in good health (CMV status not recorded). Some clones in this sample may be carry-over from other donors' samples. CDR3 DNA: TGTGCCAGCAGCGCCCGGCAGCCAACTAATGAAAAACTGTTTTTT. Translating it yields CASSARQPTNEKLFF.